The 13 T cell receptor beta chains in this list originate from one sample, sequenced in a study of tumor-infiltrating lymphocytes in primary liver carcinoma. Co-extraction of RNA and DNA was performed on 20-30 mg of unsorted bulk tissue. With a constant-region primer, TCR beta cDNA was made from 500 ng of total RNA. The TCR beta library was amplified through three nested multiplex PCR rounds in a modified ARM-PCR procedure. Primers for the first two PCR rounds were TRBV1-TRBV30 forward primers and a C-beta reverse primer (around 11 cycles per round). TCRdb independently ran MiXCR on the multiplex PCR reads; one entry per CDR3 protein. Of 25,000 to 35,000 distinct CDR3 sequences listed, roughly 78% were seen once; the top ten hold 25% to 35%. Sample: liver tumor tissue from sampling region 3. The subset is: tumor region T3, left-lateral pole. The receptors were gathered from a woman between 25 and 40 years old with primary liver carcinoma and hepatitis B virus infection.

About this clonotype: At one end the junction does not follow the germline gene, possibly because of a read error. The genes are TRBV11-2 and TRBJ2-7; 9 positions agree with TRBD1. The CDR3 is 15 amino acids. The germline V gene encodes CDR1 SGHAT and CDR2 FQNNGV. CDR3 protein: CANSLRWTGENVQYF. CDR3 bases: TGCGCCAACAGCTTACGATGGACAGGGGAAAACGTGCAGTACTTC.

A note on this clonotype: A much larger clone differs from this one at a single base, so this may be a read error. This chain joins TRBV4-1 and TRBJ2-3; TRBD1 agrees at 7 bases. Germline loops: CDR1 MGHRA, CDR2 YSYEKL. V dropped 6 bases and J dropped 3; count of bases not matched to a gene: 9. This CDR3 is built from 15 residues. CDR3 residues: CASSHDRAGTDTQYF. DNA for the CDR3: TGCGCCAGCAGTCATGACAGGGCTGGTACAGATACGCAGTATTTT.

Details on this clonotype: The junction shows a germline mismatch at one end, possibly a read error. This chain uses TRBV7-8 with TRBJ2-7, with unresolved D. Per germline, CDR1 SGHVS and CDR2 FQNEAQ. The CDR3 loop spans 14 amino acids. CDR3 coding DNA: TGTGCCAGCAGCGCCCTCATGTTGTCCCCCGAGCAATACTTC. This encodes CASSALMLSPEQYF.

This clonotype was counted many times. Mismatch with germline at one junction end may stem from a read error. The chain couples TRBV11-3 to TRBJ2-3; 12 positions agree with TRBD2. The CDR3 has 17 amino acids. CDR1 is SGHNT, CDR2 YENEEA, per germline. CDR3: CASSLESGLAGTDTQYF. In nucleotides, the CDR3 is TGTGCCAGCAGCTTGGAATCGGGACTAGCGGGCACAGATACGCAGTACTTT.

Comment on this clonotype: The junction differs from germline at one of its ends, possibly a read error. The chain is built from TRBV11-2 and TRBJ1-6; D is ambiguous. In germline, CDR1 is SGHAT, CDR2 FQNNGV. This CDR3 is built from 16 residues. CDR3 in DNA: TGTGCCAGCAGCCTTGGTCGTAACCACTATAATTCACCCCTCCGCTTT. As protein: CASSLGRNHYNSPLRF.

Turning to this clonotype: One junction end disagrees with the germline gene, perhaps due to a read error. The genes are TRBV10-3 and TRBJ2-1; 8 bases map to TRBD2. The germline gives CDR1 ENHRY, CDR2 SYGVKD. The CDR3 covers 16 residues. CDR3 bases: TGTGTCATCAGTGAGTCGGCAGCGGGGGCCTGCAATGAGCAGTTCTTC. Translating gives CVISESAAGACNEQFF.

Regarding this clonotype: At one end, the junction sequence differs from germline, possibly due to a read error. This sequence joins TRBV11-2 and TRBJ2-5, with TRBD2 matching over 8 bases. In germline, CDR1 is SGHAT, CDR2 FQNNGV. CDR3 length equals 14 residues. CDR3 protein: CTSGSRGLVVTQYF. CDR3 nucleotide sequence: TGTACCAGCGGCTCTCGGGGACTAGTGGTGACCCAGTACTTC.

Points on this clonotype: This could be a read error, since a much larger clone is one nucleotide away. The conserved phenylalanine or tryptophan is not found at the CDR3 terminus, so this likely reflects a read error. V is TRBV4-2 and J is TRBJ2-3; D tentatively fits TRBD1 or TRBD2 (6 bases each). This CDR3 is 15 amino acids long. V shed 0 bases and J shed 4 bases, with 11 bases lying between them. Germline values: CDR1 LGHNA, CDR2 YNFKEQ. The CDR3 sequence is CASSQEEGGSDTQYS. In DNA form, the CDR3 reads TGTGCCAGCAGCCAAGAGGAGGGGGGCTCAGATACGCAGTATTCT.

As concerns this clonotype: An end of the junction differs from the germline gene, which may be a read error. The chain employs TRBV11-2 and TRBJ1-2, with D perhaps matching TRBD1 (6 bases). CDR3 size: 13 residues. Germline values: CDR1 SGHAT, CDR2 FQNNGV. CDR3 protein: CTSTQRGGEGYTF. For the CDR3, the DNA is TGTACCAGCACTCAGAGGGGGGGTGAAGGCTACACCTTC.

As to this clonotype: A single base separates this from a much larger clone, so it may be a read error. The chain carries TRBV29-1 and TRBJ2-1; D not certain. CDR3 length equals 13 residues. Germline CDR1 reads SQVTM; CDR2 reads ANQGSEA. The CDR3 reads CGVPGMGFREQFF. CDR3 sequence (DNA): TGCGGCGTCCCCGGCATGGGGTTCCGGGAGCAGTTCTTC.

This clonotype was observed once. One end of the junction fails to match germline, which may point to a read error. The V call is TRBV5-1, the J call TRBJ2-7; unclear D gene. The length of the CDR3 is 13 residues. Looked up from germline, CDR1 is SGHRS and CDR2 is YFSETQ. The CDR3 bases are TGCGCCAGCAGCTGGGCCAAGGCCTATGAGCAGTACTTC. Its translation: CASSWAKAYEQYF. Full variable domain (missing parts from reference TRBV5-1 and TRBJ2-7): KAGVTQTPRYLIKTRGQQVTLSCSPISGHRSVSWYQQTPGQGLQFLFEYFSETQRNKGNFPGRFSGRQFSNSRSEMNVSTLELGDSALYLCASSWAKAYEQYFGPGTRLTVT.

This clonotype was found once. The junction does not match germline at one end; this may be a read error. The chain carries TRBV11-2 and TRBJ2-3; D ambiguous. The length of the CDR3 is 17 residues. Per germline, CDR1 SGHAT and CDR2 FQNNGV. The CDR3 nucleotides read TGTGCCAGCAGCTTAGGGCTTCGAAGGGAAGGCACAGATACACAGTATTTT. Amino acid sequence: CASSLGLRREGTDTQYF.

About this clonotype itself: The CDR3 does not end in the conserved phenylalanine or tryptophan, so this is likely a read error. No DNA is shown, since the ends of the CDR3 on it are uncertain; the CDR3 is the one TCRdb lists. The chain combines TRBV11-2 with TRBJ2-7; TRBD1, the table's D call, was not compared with the DNA. The CDR3 is 17 amino acids long, termini counted. Germline V gene lookup returns CDR1 SGHAT and CDR2 FQNNGV. The CDR3 loop reads CASSITGGGSWTYEQHY.